The 18 T cell receptor beta chains given below trace back to one sample, sequenced in a study of regulatory T cells in long-lasting Graves disease. Documented time point: persistent/refractory GD, antithyroid drugs over 5 years with positive TRAb. PBMCs provided the RNA from which the TCR library was made. Investigators prepared the TCR beta libraries by applying iRepertoire HTBI primers and Arm-PCR of CDR3 regions. TCRdb ran MiXCR on the multiplex PCR reads and lists one entry per CDR3 protein. The data show around 450,000 distinct CDR3 sequences, about 22% seen once. Sequenced here: peripheral blood mononuclear cells (PBMCs), sampled when the disease was refractory, from a patient treated with antithyroid drugs. The source of these receptors is a female donor with Graves disease.

This clonotype was detected many times. The J gene is TRBJ1-1, the V gene TRBV11-3; D remains unclear. CDR1 SGHNT and CDR2 YENEEA come from the germline V gene. This CDR3 region has 13 residues. V shed 9 bases and J shed 4 bases, with 15 bases lying between them. The CDR3 here is CARARGRGTEAFF. The CDR3 DNA sequence: TGTGCCAGGGCCCGAGGTAGAGGCACTGAAGCTTTCTTT.

In its sample, this clonotype was seen once. A single base separates this from a much larger clone, so it may be a read error. This chain uses TRBV7-2 with TRBJ2-7; 12 bases agree with TRBD2. Germline V lookup: CDR1 SGHTA, CDR2 FQGNSA. The V segment lost 1 base and the J segment 1 base; nucleotides outside the gene matches: 8. The CDR3 is 18 amino acids. Here the CDR3 reads CASSLEAPTSGRSYEQYF. The CDR3 DNA reads as TGTGCCAGCAGCTTAGAAGCGCCAACTAGCGGGAGGTCCTACGAGCAGTACTTC.

The CDR3 loop reads CATSRDLAGGREQYF. The CDR3 DNA follows: TGTGCCACCAGCAGAGATCTGGCAGGGGGCCGGGAGCAGTACTTC. The chain couples TRBV15 to TRBJ2-7; 8 bases are a match to TRBD1. The CDR3 runs to 15 residues. From germline, CDR1 is LNHNV and CDR2 YYDKDF (reference sequence). V was pared by 0 bases and J by 7 bases, with 8 bases of the junction left unmatched.

This clonotype was seen ten or more times. The V call is TRBV28, the J call TRBJ1-4; maybe TRBD1 (6 bases). Germline-derived CDR1 and CDR2 are MDHEN and SYDVKM. The CDR3 is made up of 12 amino acids. Trimming took off 4 bases at V and 8 bases at J, with 8 bases between the two ends. The CDR3 protein is CASSWTVEKLFF. The CDR3, as DNA: TGTGCCAGCAGTTGGACAGTAGAAAAACTGTTTTTT.

This clonotype was detected once. This rearrangement joins TRBV4-1 to TRBJ1-6; unclear D gene. CDR3 length: 15 residues. Trimming pared 4 bases from V and 3 bases from J, leaving 10 bases between. The germline V gene encodes CDR1 MGHRA and CDR2 YSYEKL. CDR3 coding DNA: TGCGCCAGCAGCCTTTACAGAGACTATAATTCACCCCTCCACTTT. This codes for CASSLYRDYNSPLHF.

In its sample, this clonotype was seen a few times. The chain uses TRBV12-3 or TRBV12-4 and TRBJ2-1, with unresolved D. V lost 2 bases and J 8 bases, leaving 4 bases between the germline ends. The CDR3 consists of 11 residues. The CDR3 region has the DNA TGTGCCAGCAGTTTATCTGATGAGCAGTTCTTC. This translates into CASSLSDEQFF.

A few counts support this clonotype. This rearrangement joins TRBV6-2 or TRBV6-3 to TRBJ1-3; TRBD1 might be the D (6 bases). The V gene lost 2 bases and the J gene lost 2 bases, with 13 bases spanning the gap. CDR3 length equals 16 residues. CDR1 and CDR2 (germline): MNHEY, SVGEGT. This CDR3 reads CASSYRGHLPGNTIYF. In DNA, the CDR3 is TGTGCCAGCAGTTACCGGGGACATCTCCCTGGAAACACCATATATTTT.

This clonotype turned up a few times. This rearrangement joins TRBV5-6 to TRBJ2-2; D assignment may be TRBD1 or TRBD2 (6 bases each). Looked up from germline, CDR1 is SGHDT and CDR2 is YYEEEE. CDR3 length: 16 amino acids. The V end lost 1 base, the J end lost 4 bases, and 14 bases lay between the germline ends. CDR3 bases: TGTGCCAGCAGCTTGTCTAAGGGGGGTTTCACCGGGGAGCTGTTTTTT. It is translated as CASSLSKGGFTGELFF.

In its sample, this clonotype was seen a few times. The chain joins TRBV6-1 to TRBJ2-3; 8 positions match TRBD2. CDR3 size: 15 residues. The germline V gene encodes CDR1 MNHNS and CDR2 SASEGT. The J segment lost 0 bases and the V segment lost 4 bases, leaving 3 bases of the junction unmatched. The CDR3 protein is CASSATGGSTDTQYF. CDR3 nucleotides: TGTGCCAGCAGTGCGACGGGGGGGAGCACAGATACGCAGTATTTT.

This clonotype came up many times. The chain combines TRBV6-2 or TRBV6-3 with TRBJ1-1, with D possibly being TRBD1 (5 bases). Germline CDR1 MNHEY, CDR2 SVGEGT. Between the trimmed V and J ends, which lost 2 bases and 9 bases, there was a span of 16 bases. CDR3 length: 14 residues. The CDR3 loop reads CASSYGGPPLKAFF. DNA of the CDR3: TGTGCCAGCAGTTACGGGGGACCTCCTCTAAAAGCTTTCTTT.

This clonotype was detected ten times or more. The gene calls are TRBV27 and TRBJ2-7; 7 bases match TRBD2. There are 14 residues in the CDR3. V lost 5 bases to trimming and J lost 6 bases; unmatched junction nucleotides: 10. Per germline, CDR1 MNHEY and CDR2 SMNVEV (reference sequence). The CDR3 loop reads CASSTSQRGLEQYF. The CDR3 DNA is TGTGCCAGCAGTACGTCCCAGCGGGGTCTCGAGCAGTACTTC.

This clonotype was observed at least ten times. The chain uses TRBV28 and TRBJ2-5; unclear D gene. The CDR3 has 13 amino acids. Deletions cut 6 bases from V and 2 bases from J, with 10 bases between. Germline loops: CDR1 MDHEN, CDR2 SYDVKM. CDR3 sequence reads: CASSLDGQETQYF. As DNA, the CDR3 is TGTGCCAGCAGCTTAGACGGTCAAGAGACCCAGTACTTC.

As to this clonotype: Given a much more abundant clone one base away, this may be a read error. The CDR3 end shows no conserved phenylalanine or tryptophan, and so a read error is likely. This chain connects TRBV6-1 to TRBJ1-1; D is unresolved. The germline V gene has CDR1 MNHNS and CDR2 SASEGT. The CDR3 contains 11 residues. The V gene lost 5 bases and the J gene lost 10 bases, with 11 bases spanning the gap. The CDR3 loop is CASSNRVGAFS. CDR3 DNA sequence: TGTGCCAGCAGTAATCGGGTTGGAGCTTTCTCT.

Of note for this clonotype: This may come from a read error, since a much larger clone is one base off. This sequence joins TRBV27 and TRBJ1-1; TRBD1 aligns across 8 bases. The V gene end was trimmed by 8 bases and the J gene end by 4 bases; junction bases not matched to a gene: 6. The CDR3 is made up of 13 amino acids. Looked up from germline, CDR1 is MNHEY and CDR2 is SMNVEV (reference sequence). CDR3 residues: CASGHRGFTEAFF. The CDR3 DNA reads TGTGCCAGCGGACACAGGGGGTTCACTGAAGCTTTCTTT.

The gene calls are TRBV28 and TRBJ2-1; D may match TRBD1 or TRBD2 (5 bases each). This CDR3 region has 15 residues. Germline CDR1 reads MDHEN; CDR2 reads SYDVKM. Deletions cut 7 bases from V and 0 bases from J, with 13 bases between. The CDR3 loop is CASTTGRRSYNEQFF. CDR3 coding DNA: TGTGCCAGCACTACGGGGCGCCGCTCCTACAATGAGCAGTTCTTC.

This clonotype came up once. The chain joins TRBV28 to TRBJ1-1, with 9 bases identical to TRBD1. After removal of 2 bases from V and 3 bases from J, the junction contained 1 base not matched to a gene. The CDR3 has 14 residues. Germline V CDR1 and CDR2: MDHEN, SYDVKM. The DNA for the CDR3 is TGTGCCAGCAGTTTAGGGACAGGGTACACTGAAGCTTTCTTT. Amino acid sequence: CASSLGTGYTEAFF.

This clonotype was detected many times. The chain employs TRBV2 and TRBJ2-1; 9 bases align to TRBD2. In germline, CDR1 is SNHLY, CDR2 FYNNEI. The CDR3 covers 13 residues. With V trimmed by 4 bases and J by 9 bases, 4 bases remained unmatched. The CDR3 is CASSVGGRGEQFF. CDR3 DNA sequence: TGTGCCAGCAGTGTGGGCGGGAGGGGTGAGCAGTTCTTC.

The rearrangement joins TRBV6-1 to TRBJ2-5; tentative D call: TRBD2 (7 bases). Germline loops: CDR1 MNHNS, CDR2 SASEGT. This CDR3 is built from 18 residues. Trimming shortened V by 6 bases and J by 1 base, and 24 bases separated the two germline ends. Here the CDR3 reads CASSQDLSGGGLQETQYF. As DNA, the CDR3 is TGTGCCAGCAGCCAAGACTTGTCGGGCGGGGGCCTCCAAGAGACCCAGTACTTC.